Each of the 27 T cell receptor beta chains below was sequenced from the same sample in a study of T cell responses to AZD1222 COVID-19 vaccine. Measured with immunoSEQ multiplex PCR; TCRdb has only the in-frame clones, and not every one. Of about 130,000 clones listed, 89% are singletons. The sequencing here drew on peripheral blood, taken 28 days after the second AZD1222 dose. The source of these receptors is an adult who received the AZD1222 COVID-19 vaccine.

The chain couples TRBV2 to TRBJ1-2; possibly TRBD1 for D (5 bases). Germline lookup yields CDR1 SNHLY and CDR2 FYNNEI. With 6 bases removed from V and 2 bases from J, the gap between germline ends came to 16 bases. The CDR3 sequence is 15 residues long. The CDR3 loop reads CASRPWTQSNYGYTF. In DNA, the CDR3 is TGTGCCAGCAGACCCTGGACACAATCGAACTATGGCTACACCTTC.

The chain carries TRBV18 and TRBJ2-7, with 9 bases identical to TRBD2. CDR3 length equals 12 residues. CDR1 is KGHSH, CDR2 LQKENI, per germline. The CDR3, as DNA: TGTGCTTCCCGAGCGGGGGGCCACGAGCAGTACTTC. This encodes CASRAGGHEQYF. Based on the CDR3 plus reference TRBV18 and TRBJ2-7, the full variable domain is NAGVMQNPRHLVRRRGQEARLRCSPMKGHSHVYWYRQLPEEGLKFMVYLQKENIIDESGMPKERFSAEFPKEGPSILRIQQVVRGDSAAYFCASRAGGHEQYFGPGTRLTVT.

The CDR3 region is CASSAGQSLLYGYTF. In DNA, the CDR3 is TGTGCCAGCAGCGCGGGACAGTCGCTACTCTATGGCTACACCTTC. The chain uses TRBV9 and TRBJ1-2, with 7 bases lining up with TRBD1. CDR1 is SGDLS, CDR2 YYNGEE, per germline. The CDR3 has 15 amino acids. Germline trimming cut 3 bases from V and 4 bases from J; bases unmatched to any gene: 9.

The gene calls are TRBV11-2 and TRBJ2-1, with D perhaps matching TRBD1 (6 bases). V was pared by 5 bases and J by 7 bases, with 15 bases between. Per germline, CDR1 SGHAT and CDR2 FQNNGV. The CDR3 runs to 14 residues. The CDR3 bases are TGTGCCAGCAGCAGCTATGCAGGGGAGAATGAGCAGTTCTTC. Its protein product is CASSSYAGENEQFF.

The chain carries TRBV5-6 and TRBJ1-3; no reliable D call. Trimming removed 0 bases from V and 4 bases from J, with 8 bases in between. The germline CDR1 and CDR2 sequences are SGHDT and YYEEEE. The CDR3 has 14 residues. The DNA of the CDR3 is TGTGCCAGCAGCTTGGGGGTATCAGGAAACACCATATATTTT. Protein product: CASSLGVSGNTIYF.

V usage is TRBV6-5 and J usage is TRBJ1-3, with D maybe TRBD1 (5 bases). The ends were cut back, 8 bases at V and 6 bases at J, with 14 bases in the middle. The CDR3 contains 13 residues. Germline-derived CDR1 and CDR2 are MNHEY and SVGAGI. The CDR3 here is CASSREGANTIYF. The DNA for the CDR3 is TGTGCCAGCTCCAGGGAAGGGGCAAACACCATATATTTT.

By sample fraction, this clone is medium-sized. This sample includes further DNA sequences coding for the same CDR3. The rearrangement uses TRBV4-2 and TRBJ2-1; TRBD2 aligns across 14 bases. Germline V gives CDR1 LGHNA, CDR2 YNFKEQ. CDR3 length equals 18 residues. V lost 0 bases and J lost 4; bases outside the gene matches: 5. The CDR3: CASSQDPGLAGGYNEQFF. CDR3 DNA sequence: TGTGCCAGCAGCCAAGACCCTGGACTAGCGGGGGGTTACAATGAGCAGTTCTTC.

The J gene is TRBJ1-1, the V gene TRBV10-2, with D unclear. Between the trimmed V and J ends, which lost 10 bases and 2 bases, there was a span of 14 bases. The germline V gene encodes CDR1 WSHSY and CDR2 SAAADI. The CDR3 length is 13 residues. In DNA form, the CDR3 reads TGCGCCACCGGTGGTCAGGCTAACACTGAAGCTTTCTTT. Translated: CATGGQANTEAFF.

V and J are TRBV27 and TRBJ1-5; D not certain. Trimming removed 0 bases at V and 0 bases at J, with 27 bases between. The CDR3 is 22 amino acids. Germline CDR1 MNHEY, CDR2 SMNVEV (reference sequence). CDR3 in amino acids: CASSLSSPAEVPLRYSNQPQHF. CDR3 in DNA: TGTGCCAGCAGTTTATCGAGCCCCGCGGAAGTGCCTCTCCGATATAGCAATCAGCCCCAGCATTTT.

This sequence joins TRBV4-1 and TRBJ1-2; D unresolved. Trimming shortened V by 2 bases and J by 3 bases, and 13 bases separated the two germline ends. CDR1 is MGHRA and CDR2 is YSYEKL in the germline V gene. There are 15 residues in the CDR3. The CDR3 sequence is CASSQTLQDHYGYTF. The CDR3 region has the DNA TGCGCCAGCAGCCAAACACTCCAGGACCACTATGGCTACACCTTC.

The V gene is TRBV29-1, the J gene TRBJ1-2; 7 nucleotides match TRBD1. After removal of 5 bases from V and 0 bases from J, the junction contained 3 bases not matched to a gene. The CDR3 runs 13 residues. Germline values: CDR1 SQVTM, CDR2 ANQGSEA. The CDR3 DNA reads TGCAGCGTTAGGACAGGAGCTAACTATGGCTACACCTTC. Translation: CSVRTGANYGYTF.

In this sample, this clone turned up a few times. The gene calls are TRBV18 and TRBJ1-3; D ambiguous. Germline CDR1 and CDR2: KGHSH and LQKENI. Deletions cut 3 bases from V and 0 bases from J, with 3 bases between. CDR3 size: 13 residues. CDR3 sequence: CASSPGSGNTIYF. CDR3 nucleotide sequence: TGTGCCAGCTCACCCGGCTCTGGAAACACCATATATTTT.

The V and J genes are TRBV2 and TRBJ1-5; 7 bases match TRBD1. V was clipped by 4 bases and J by 2 bases; unmatched bases: 8. CDR3 length: 16 amino acids. Germline V gene sequence: CDR1 SNHLY, CDR2 FYNNEI. The DNA of the CDR3 is TGTGCCAGCAGTGGGGGCAGGGGGACTGGCAATCAGCCCCAGCATTTT. The encoded protein is CASSGGRGTGNQPQHF.

This chain uses TRBV19 with TRBJ1-4; D gene uncertain. CDR1 is LNHDA, CDR2 SQIVND, per germline (reference sequence). The CDR3 is 15 residues long. V lost 3 bases and J 0 bases, leaving 8 bases between the germline ends. The CDR3 reads CASSIPGATNEKLFF. The CDR3 coding sequence is TGTGCCAGTAGTATTCCAGGTGCAACTAATGAAAAACTGTTTTTT.

The chain carries TRBV7-9 and TRBJ2-2; D is possibly TRBD1 (5 bases). Germline lookup yields CDR1 SEHNR and CDR2 FQNEAQ (reference sequence). There are 15 residues in the CDR3. V was clipped by 4 bases and J by 4 bases, with 13 bases between them. CDR3 sequence (DNA): TGTGCCAGCAGCTCGCAACAGGTCGGCACCGGGGAGCTGTTTTTT. Its protein is CASSSQQVGTGELFF.

Only one count was recorded for this clone. The DNA for the CDR3 is TGTGCCACCAGCAGAGTAGGGACAGGGGCCGACGAGCAGTACTTC. It translates to CATSRVGTGADEQYF. The rearrangement uses TRBV15 and TRBJ2-7; TRBD1 agrees at 10 bases. Germline lookup yields CDR1 LNHNV and CDR2 YYDKDF (reference sequence). The CDR3 covers 15 residues. Trimming removed 1 base from V and 5 bases from J; junction bases left unmatched: 5. The full variable domain, its missing parts supplied by reference TRBV15 and TRBJ2-7, is DAMVIQNPRYQVTQFGKPVTLSCSQTLNHNVMYWYQQKSSQAPKLLFHYYDKDFNNEADTPDNFQSRRPNTSFCFLDIRSPGLGDTAMYLCATSRVGTGADEQYFGPGTRLTVT.

This chain links TRBV2 with TRBJ1-2; D ambiguous. The CDR3 contains 11 residues. Trimming cost V 6 bases and J 7 bases, with 9 bases left between them. Germline V gives CDR1 SNHLY, CDR2 FYNNEI. CDR3 amino acids: CASRLDAGYTF. CDR3 DNA: TGTGCCAGCAGACTGGACGCTGGCTACACCTTC.

The chain joins TRBV6-5 to TRBJ1-4; 9 bases are a match to TRBD1. The CDR3 is 13 residues long. The germline gives CDR1 MNHEY, CDR2 SVGAGI. V was pared by 7 bases and J by 4 bases, with 1 base of the junction left unmatched. The CDR3 DNA sequence: TGTGCCAGCAAGGGACAGGGTAATGAAAAACTGTTTTTT. Its protein is CASKGQGNEKLFF.

The J gene is TRBJ2-2, the V gene TRBV30; D might be TRBD1 (5 bases). The CDR3 loop spans 14 amino acids. The germline V gene has CDR1 GTSNPN and CDR2 SVGIG (reference sequence). V shed 6 bases and J shed 3 bases, with 14 bases lying between them. The CDR3 protein is CACKSDTYTGELFF. The CDR3 nucleotides are TGTGCCTGTAAGTCGGACACCTACACCGGGGAGCTGTTTTTT.

As regards this clone: Other DNA sequences in the same sample also yield this CDR3. The gene calls are TRBV5-1 and TRBJ1-1; D possibly corresponds to TRBD1 (5 bases). V was clipped by 0 bases and J by 0 bases, with 6 bases between them. The V gene's germline CDR1 is SGHRS and CDR2 YFSETQ. The CDR3 consists of 14 residues. DNA for the CDR3: TGCGCCAGCAGCTTGGCCAGGGTGAACACTGAAGCTTTCTTT. Its protein product is CASSLARVNTEAFF.

V and J are TRBV3-1 (or the pseudogene TRBV3-2) and TRBJ2-3; D is undetermined. This CDR3 has 13 amino acids. V was clipped by 6 bases and J by 1 base, with 8 bases between them. Germline V gives CDR1 LGHDT, CDR2 YNNKEL (reference sequence). The CDR3 sequence: CASSRKGTDTQYF. The CDR3 DNA reads TGTGCCAGCAGTCGAAAGGGCACAGATACGCAGTATTTT.

The genes are TRBV3-1 (or the pseudogene TRBV3-2) and TRBJ2-3, with 7 positions matching TRBD1. In germline, CDR1 is LGHDT, CDR2 YNNKEL (reference sequence). The CDR3 is 12 residues long. J lost 6 bases, V lost 4 bases, and 1 base had no gene match. The CDR3 loop is CASSLDRDTQYF. CDR3 coding DNA: TGTGCCAGCAGCCTGGACAGGGATACGCAGTATTTT.

V gene TRBV28 combines with J gene TRBJ1-4; D not resolved. Germline values: CDR1 MDHEN, CDR2 SYDVKM. This CDR3 comprises 14 residues. Trimming removed 7 bases at V and 8 bases at J, with 17 bases between. The CDR3 region is CASKFRRAAEKLFF. CDR3 coding DNA: TGTGCCAGCAAATTTCGGCGGGCAGCAGAAAAACTGTTTTTT. Together with reference TRBV28 and TRBJ1-4, the CDR3 gives the full variable domain: DVKVTQSSRYLVKRTGEKVFLECVQDMDHENMFWYRQDPGLGLRLIYFSYDVKMKEKGDIPEGYSVSREKKERFSLILESASTNQTSMYLCASKFRRAAEKLFFGSGTQLSVL.

The rearrangement links TRBV30 to TRBJ1-1, with D possibly being TRBD1 (5 bases). The V end was cut by 3 bases, the J end by 0 bases, with 14 bases between. This CDR3 contains 15 residues. CDR1 GTSNPN and CDR2 SVGIG come from the germline V gene (reference sequence). For the CDR3, the DNA is TGTGCCTGGAGGAGTTTCGGACAAGTGAACACTGAAGCTTTCTTT. Encoded protein: CAWRSFGQVNTEAFF.

This clone was counted only a few times. This rearrangement joins TRBV13 to TRBJ2-2, with D perhaps matching TRBD1 (5 bases). V lost 3 bases and J lost 2, with 7 bases in between. CDR1 is PRHDT and CDR2 is FYEKMQ in the germline V gene (reference sequence). This CDR3 has 14 amino acids. CDR3 coding DNA: TGTGCCAGCAGCTTTGACAGTAACACCGGGGAGCTGTTTTTT. As protein: CASSFDSNTGELFF. Filled out from reference TRBV13 and TRBJ2-2, the complete variable domain reads AAGVIQSPRHLIKEKRETATLKCYPIPRHDTVYWYQQGPGQDPQFLISFYEKMQSDKGSIPDRFSAQQFSDYHSELNMSSLELGDSALYFCASSFDSNTGELFFGEGSRLTVL.

This rearrangement joins TRBV18 to TRBJ1-4; D is uncertain. The germline V gene has CDR1 KGHSH and CDR2 LQKENI. Deletions cut 3 bases from V and 3 bases from J, with 14 bases between. This CDR3 region has 16 residues. CDR3 sequence (DNA): TGTGCCAGCTCACCCTACGGTGAAGGACCTAATGAAAAACTGTTTTTT. It translates to CASSPYGEGPNEKLFF.

The chain carries TRBV11-3 and TRBJ2-7; D might be TRBD1 (6 bases). V was clipped by 1 base and J by 7 bases, with 8 bases between them. The CDR3 has 12 amino acids. Germline V gene sequence: CDR1 SGHNT, CDR2 YENEEA. The CDR3 DNA sequence: TGTGCCAGCAGCTTAGGAGGGGGAGAGCAGTACTTC. This gives the protein CASSLGGGEQYF.